This T cell receptor (beta chain) was sequenced in a study of blood T cell repertoires in COVID-19. On the study more broadly: Material from acute and convalescent COVID-19 was sourced from the United States, Italy and Spain. PBMCs, B-cell-depleted T cells, or T cells were the source of the cDNA or gDNA that made up the material.

V lost 2 bases, J lost 2 bases, and 7 bases lay in between. CDR3 length: 13 amino acids. How the authors handled the data: Reference gene primer amplification in the assay estimated nucleated cell counts. Sequencing used immunoSEQ multiplex PCR; TCRdb keeps in-frame clones, though not all of them. Clone size and the V and J calls come from that table; the DNA yielded D and trimming. Counted here are about 14,000 clones, 80% to 90% occurring once; the ten biggest clones make up approximately 26%. Sequenced sample: peripheral blood. The V call is TRBV12-3 or TRBV12-4, the J call TRBJ2-7; D may be TRBD2 (5 bases). The TCR sequence derives from a woman aged 45-65 years with active or convalescent COVID-19. The CDR3 DNA reads as TGTGCCAGCAGTTTAATCGGGACCTACGAGCAGTACTTC. This sequence encodes CASSLIGTYEQYF.